A single sample is the source of the 29 T cell receptor beta chains below, sequenced in a study of OX40 agonist ivuxolimab in advanced cancers. Libraries were prepared by immunoSEQ multiplex PCR; TCRdb keeps only in-frame clonotypes and omits some of them. The table has about 120,000 clones, around 87% seen once. This specimen consisted of CD4+ or CD8+ T cells sorted from blood, obtained in a trial of the OX40 agonist ivuxolimab. Every receptor here comes from an adult with an advanced solid tumor such as melanoma, head and neck, liver or kidney cancer.

The chain couples TRBV4-2 to TRBJ1-6; weak D call: TRBD1 (5 bases). Trimming removed 0 bases from V and 9 bases from J, with 18 bases in between. The CDR3 is 17 residues long. The germline V gene has CDR1 LGHNA and CDR2 YNFKEQ. Here the CDR3 reads CASSQDLAQGTLSPLHF. The CDR3 DNA reads TGTGCCAGCAGCCAAGATCTCGCCCAGGGCACCCTTTCACCCCTCCACTTT.

Only one count was recorded for this clone. The V call is TRBV27, the J call TRBJ1-1, with a possible D match to TRBD1 (6 bases). CDR3 length equals 14 residues. Germline V gene sequence: CDR1 MNHEY, CDR2 SMNVEV (reference sequence). V gave up 6 bases and J gave up 5 bases, with 16 bases separating them. CDR3 residues: CASSSTGAGTEAFF. The CDR3 nucleotides are TGTGCCAGCAGCTCGACAGGTGCGGGTACTGAAGCTTTCTTT.

V usage is TRBV10-3 and J usage is TRBJ2-7; 9 bases map to TRBD1. The CDR3 runs to 15 residues. Germline CDR1 is ENHRY and CDR2 is SYGVKD. Losses at the gene ends were 3 bases for V and 12 bases for J; bases not matched to a gene: 15. The CDR3: CAISDRGTGNLLPYF. In nucleotides, the CDR3 is TGTGCCATCAGTGATCGCGGGACAGGGAACCTATTGCCGTACTTC.

About this clone itself: One junction end does not reproduce the germline sequence, and a read error may be involved. The chain joins TRBV18 to TRBJ1-6; 8 nucleotides align to TRBD1. The CDR3 is 14 amino acids. Germline V gene lookup returns CDR1 KGHSH and CDR2 LQKENI. For the CDR3, the DNA is TGTGCCAGCCCACCACTCCCAGGGGGCACACCCCTCCACTTT. It translates to CASPPLPGGTPLHF.

The chain couples TRBV28 to TRBJ2-7; 9 nucleotides match TRBD1. The germline V gene has CDR1 MDHEN and CDR2 SYDVKM. CDR3 size: 16 residues. Unmatched junction bases numbered 10, after V lost 4 bases and J lost 3 bases. CDR3 residues: CASSSTRTGDSYEQYF. The CDR3 coding sequence is TGTGCCAGCAGTTCTACAAGGACAGGGGATAGCTACGAGCAGTACTTC.

The chain couples TRBV2 to TRBJ1-2, with TRBD1 as a possible D gene (5 bases). Germline V gene lookup returns CDR1 SNHLY and CDR2 FYNNEI. Trimming took off 5 bases at V and 4 bases at J, with 14 bases between the two ends. The CDR3 covers 14 residues. In nucleotides, the CDR3 is TGTGCCAGCAGTACCAGAGGGGCGAGCTATGGCTACACCTTC. Protein product: CASSTRGASYGYTF.

This clone has more than one count but fewer than ten. This sequence joins TRBV5-1 and TRBJ2-5, with D perhaps matching TRBD2 (5 bases). This CDR3 comprises 14 residues. From germline, CDR1 is SGHRS and CDR2 YFSETQ. With 2 bases removed from V and 2 bases from J, the gap between germline ends came to 10 bases. CDR3 loop: CASSLTGDQETQYF. Here the CDR3 DNA reads TGCGCCAGCAGCTTAACCGGGGATCAAGAGACCCAGTACTTC.

This chain links TRBV30 with TRBJ1-2; perhaps TRBD1 as D (6 bases). CDR3 size: 17 residues. V was pared by 8 bases and J by 4 bases, with 29 bases between. In germline, CDR1 is GTSNPN, CDR2 SVGIG (reference sequence). CDR3 nucleotide sequence: TGTGCCCGAAAGGGACTGGTCGGGAAACAGGGACTCTATGGCTACACCTTC. Amino acid sequence: CARKGLVGKQGLYGYTF.

This clone has only one observation. The chain is built from TRBV9 and TRBJ1-2, with D possibly TRBD1 on 5 matching bases. The CDR3 runs 12 residues. CDR1 and CDR2 (germline): SGDLS, YYNGEE. Between the trimmed V and J ends, which lost 0 bases and 7 bases, there was a span of 7 bases. CDR3 residues: CASSVVGGGYTF. The CDR3 bases are TGTGCCAGCAGCGTAGTGGGGGGTGGCTACACCTTC.

This clone was recorded a few times. The chain carries TRBV9 and TRBJ2-2; either TRBD1 or TRBD2 may supply D (5 bases each). Germline assignment: CDR1 SGDLS and CDR2 YYNGEE. This CDR3 contains 15 residues. Trimming removed 0 bases at V and 5 bases at J, with 11 bases between. CDR3 bases: TGTGCCAGCAGCGTAGAGGGACGGTCGACCGGGGAGCTGTTTTTT. It yields the protein CASSVEGRSTGELFF.

The chain joins TRBV25-1 to TRBJ2-1, with D uncertain. This CDR3 has 11 residues. Germline V gene sequence: CDR1 MGHDK, CDR2 SYGVNS. The ends were cut back, 6 bases at V and 7 bases at J, with 7 bases in the middle. In DNA, the CDR3 is TGTGCCAGCAGACAAAGGAATGAGCAGTTCTTC. It encodes CASRQRNEQFF.

The CDR3 DNA sequence: TGTGCCAGCTCATCGGGACTAGCGGGGACATACACAGATACGCAGTATTTT. Translating gives CASSSGLAGTYTDTQYF. This chain joins TRBV18 and TRBJ2-3; 13 positions agree with TRBD2. Germline assignment: CDR1 KGHSH and CDR2 LQKENI. CDR3 length: 17 residues. V lost 5 bases and J lost 2; bases outside the gene matches: 7.

The chain joins TRBV30 to TRBJ2-7; a possible D gene is TRBD1 (7 bases). Trimming shortened V by 8 bases and J by 3 bases, and 17 bases separated the two germline ends. Germline V gene sequence: CDR1 GTSNPN, CDR2 SVGIG (reference sequence). The CDR3 runs to 13 residues. For the CDR3, the DNA is TGTGCCCTAGCGAACAGGGGAGTCTACGAGCAGTACTTC. It encodes CALANRGVYEQYF.

The rearrangement uses TRBV2 and TRBJ2-3; no definite D call. Trimming removed 7 bases from V and 0 bases from J, with 11 bases in between. Germline V lookup: CDR1 SNHLY, CDR2 FYNNEI. CDR3 length equals 14 residues. The CDR3 nucleotides read TGTGCCAGCACGGCGTCCAGCAGCACAGATACGCAGTATTTT. It translates to CASTASSSTDTQYF.

The chain recombines TRBV2 with TRBJ1-1, with D unresolved. V dropped 10 bases and J dropped 1 base, with 13 bases sitting between them. The CDR3 extends over 13 amino acids. Germline CDR1 is SNHLY and CDR2 is FYNNEI. The CDR3 bases are TGTGCCAACAAAAAAGAGAGGAACACTGAAGCTTTCTTT. This gives the protein CANKKERNTEAFF.

This clone was seen more than once but under ten times. The chain couples TRBV7-9 to TRBJ1-2; possibly TRBD1 for D (5 bases). The CDR3 totals 13 residues. Germline V gene sequence: CDR1 SEHNR, CDR2 FQNEAQ (reference sequence). With 5 bases removed from V and 5 bases from J, the gap between germline ends came to 12 bases. Written as DNA, the CDR3 is TGTGCCAGCAGCCCTAGGGGTTCTTATGGCTACACCTTC. As protein: CASSPRGSYGYTF.

This sequence joins TRBV5-4 and TRBJ1-1, with TRBD1 as a possible D gene (5 bases). The V end was cut by 1 base, the J end by 2 bases, with 12 bases between. CDR1 SGHNT and CDR2 YYREEE come from the germline V gene (reference sequence). The CDR3 has 15 residues. CDR3 in amino acids: CASSLPGTANTEAFF. In nucleotides, the CDR3 is TGTGCCAGCAGCTTGCCTGGGACGGCAAACACTGAAGCTTTCTTT. Filled out from reference TRBV5-4 and TRBJ1-1, the complete variable domain reads ETGVTQSPTHLIKTRGQQVTLRCSSQSGHNTVSWYQQALGQGPQFIFQYYREEENGRGNFPPRFSGLQFPNYSSELNVNALELDDSALYLCASSLPGTANTEAFFGQGTRLTVV.

The chain is built from TRBV28 and TRBJ2-1; a weak D match, TRBD1 (6 bases). This CDR3 has 15 residues. The V gene's germline CDR1 is MDHEN and CDR2 SYDVKM. Trimming pared 7 bases from V and 0 bases from J, leaving 13 bases between. CDR3 in amino acids: CASTWGQGSYNEQFF. CDR3 DNA sequence: TGTGCCAGCACTTGGGGGCAGGGCTCCTACAATGAGCAGTTCTTC.

J is TRBJ1-4 and V is TRBV2, with TRBD1 identical over 9 bases. Germline V lookup: CDR1 SNHLY, CDR2 FYNNEI. CDR3 length: 15 residues. V gave up 7 bases and J gave up 8 bases; unmatched junction bases: 11. The CDR3 spells CASTAKTGGEEKLFF. CDR3 DNA: TGTGCCAGCACGGCGAAGACAGGGGGTGAAGAAAAACTGTTTTTT.

This clone was seen a few times. V usage is TRBV4-3 and J usage is TRBJ2-1, with D possibly matching TRBD1 (6 bases). The CDR3 sequence is 15 residues long. Germline assignment: CDR1 LGHNA and CDR2 YSLEER. V dropped 0 bases and J dropped 8 bases, with 14 bases sitting between them. The CDR3 sequence is CASSQDHGGGYEQFF. The CDR3 coding sequence is TGCGCCAGCAGCCAAGATCACGGTGGGGGCTATGAGCAGTTCTTC.

V is TRBV5-5 and J is TRBJ2-5, with D hard to call. The CDR3 spans 11 residues. Germline lookup yields CDR1 SGHKS and CDR2 YYEKEE (reference sequence). Trimming left V 2 bases short and J 5 bases short, with 4 bases between. The CDR3 sequence is CASSFRETQYF. DNA for the CDR3: TGTGCCAGCAGCTTTCGTGAGACCCAGTACTTC.

V gene TRBV7-2 combines with J gene TRBJ1-1; TRBD1 aligns across 9 bases. This CDR3 spans 13 amino acids. The germline V gene encodes CDR1 SGHTA and CDR2 FQGNSA. V trimming: 5 bases; J trimming: 4 bases; junction bases outside the gene matches: 2. The CDR3 protein is CASSRDRATEAFF. DNA of the CDR3: TGTGCCAGCAGCCGGGACAGGGCCACTGAAGCTTTCTTT.

V usage is TRBV2 and J usage is TRBJ2-3; the D is unclear. This CDR3 spans 12 amino acids. Germline loops: CDR1 SNHLY, CDR2 FYNNEI. The ends were cut back, 10 bases at V and 0 bases at J, with 8 bases in the middle. The CDR3 region has the DNA TGTGCCACTGGCTATAGCACAGATACGCAGTATTTT. This translates into CATGYSTDTQYF. The whole variable domain, remainder taken from reference TRBV2 and TRBJ2-3, is EPEVTQTPSHQVTQMGQEVILRCVPISNHLYFYWYRQILGQKVEFLVSFYNNEISEKSEIFDDQFSVERPDGSNFTLKIRSTKLEDSAMYFCATGYSTDTQYFGPGTRLTVL.

The J gene is TRBJ2-2, the V gene TRBV5-6; a possible D gene is TRBD2 (6 bases). V lost 3 bases to trimming and J lost 1 base, with 13 bases between them. The length of the CDR3 is 16 residues. CDR1 and CDR2 from the germline V gene are SGHDT and YYEEEE. The CDR3 DNA reads TGTGCCAGCAGCTCGGGATACGGGGGGAACACCGGGGAGCTGTTTTTT. Protein: CASSSGYGGNTGELFF.

The chain recombines TRBV7-2 with TRBJ2-7, with 13 bases fitting TRBD2. The CDR3 has 14 residues. V dropped 3 bases and J dropped 7; count of bases not matched to a gene: 3. Germline V gene sequence: CDR1 SGHTA, CDR2 FQGNSA. The CDR3 region has the DNA TGTGCCAGCAGCTTCGGACTAGCGGGGGAGGAGCAGTACTTC. Translating it yields CASSFGLAGEEQYF.

About this clone itself: The same CDR3 also results from other DNA sequences found in this sample. V is TRBV30 and J is TRBJ1-3; D is uncertain. Germline V CDR1 and CDR2: GTSNPN, SVGIG (reference sequence). The V end lost 2 bases, the J end lost 0 bases, and 5 bases lay between the germline ends. This CDR3 spans 13 amino acids. The CDR3 sequence: CAWSTGSGNTIYF. CDR3 in DNA: TGTGCCTGGAGTACGGGCTCTGGAAACACCATATATTTT.

The DNA for the CDR3 is TGTGCCAGCAGCTTTATTGGGAGACAGGCGAACAATGAGCAGTTCTTC. Residues: CASSFIGRQANNEQFF. This chain joins TRBV7-2 and TRBJ2-1; tentative D call: TRBD1 (6 bases). CDR3 length equals 16 residues. CDR1 is SGHTA, CDR2 FQGNSA, per germline. The V and J ends lost 3 bases and 5 bases respectively, with 17 bases between them.

V is TRBV7-8 and J is TRBJ2-1, with D tentatively TRBD2 (5 bases). Between the trimmed V and J ends, which lost 0 bases and 4 bases, there was a span of 16 bases. The CDR3 loop spans 17 amino acids. Germline loops: CDR1 SGHVS, CDR2 FQNEAQ. CDR3 region: CASSLAGAGRGYNEQFF. The DNA of the CDR3 is TGTGCCAGCAGCTTAGCGGGTGCTGGGAGAGGTTACAATGAGCAGTTCTTC.

The V call is TRBV7-2, the J call TRBJ2-2; tentative D call: TRBD1 (6 bases). CDR3 length: 15 amino acids. From germline, CDR1 is SGHTA and CDR2 FQGNSA. V lost 0 bases to trimming and J lost 6 bases, with 11 bases between them. CDR3 sequence reads: CASSLAGGAPGELFF. DNA of the CDR3: TGTGCCAGCAGCTTAGCTGGGGGCGCCCCCGGGGAGCTGTTTTTT. Looking up the rest from reference TRBV7-2 and TRBJ2-2 gives the full variable domain: GAGVSQSPSNKVTEKGKDVELRCDPISGHTALYWYRQSLGQGLEFLIYFQGNSAPDKSGLPSDRFSAERTGGSVSTLTIQRTQQEDSAVYLCASSLAGGAPGELFFGEGSRLTVL.